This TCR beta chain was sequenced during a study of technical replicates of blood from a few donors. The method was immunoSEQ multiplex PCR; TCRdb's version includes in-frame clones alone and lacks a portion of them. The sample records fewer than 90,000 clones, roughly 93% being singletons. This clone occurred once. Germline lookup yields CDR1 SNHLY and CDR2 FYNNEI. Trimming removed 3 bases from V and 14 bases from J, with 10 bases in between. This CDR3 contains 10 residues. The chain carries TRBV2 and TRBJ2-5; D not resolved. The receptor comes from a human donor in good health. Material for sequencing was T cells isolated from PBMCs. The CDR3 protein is CASSDVIGYF. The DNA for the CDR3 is TGTGCCAGCAGTGACGTTATCGGTTACTTC.